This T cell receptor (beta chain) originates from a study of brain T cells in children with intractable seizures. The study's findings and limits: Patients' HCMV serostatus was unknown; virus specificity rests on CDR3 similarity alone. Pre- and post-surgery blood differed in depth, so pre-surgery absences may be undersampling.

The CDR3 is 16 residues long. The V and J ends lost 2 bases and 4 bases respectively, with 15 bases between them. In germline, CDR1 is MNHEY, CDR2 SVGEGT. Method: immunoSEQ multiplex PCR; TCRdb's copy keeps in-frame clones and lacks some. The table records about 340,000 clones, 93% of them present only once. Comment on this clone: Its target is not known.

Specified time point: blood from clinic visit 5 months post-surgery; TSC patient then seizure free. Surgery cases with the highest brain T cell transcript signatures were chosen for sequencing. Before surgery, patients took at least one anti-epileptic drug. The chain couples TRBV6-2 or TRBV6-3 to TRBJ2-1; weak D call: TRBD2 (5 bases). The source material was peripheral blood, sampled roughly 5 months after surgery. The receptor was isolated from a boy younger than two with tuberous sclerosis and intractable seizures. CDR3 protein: CASSYRREGKYNEQFF. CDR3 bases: TGTGCCAGCAGTTACAGGCGAGAGGGAAAGTACAATGAGCAGTTCTTC.